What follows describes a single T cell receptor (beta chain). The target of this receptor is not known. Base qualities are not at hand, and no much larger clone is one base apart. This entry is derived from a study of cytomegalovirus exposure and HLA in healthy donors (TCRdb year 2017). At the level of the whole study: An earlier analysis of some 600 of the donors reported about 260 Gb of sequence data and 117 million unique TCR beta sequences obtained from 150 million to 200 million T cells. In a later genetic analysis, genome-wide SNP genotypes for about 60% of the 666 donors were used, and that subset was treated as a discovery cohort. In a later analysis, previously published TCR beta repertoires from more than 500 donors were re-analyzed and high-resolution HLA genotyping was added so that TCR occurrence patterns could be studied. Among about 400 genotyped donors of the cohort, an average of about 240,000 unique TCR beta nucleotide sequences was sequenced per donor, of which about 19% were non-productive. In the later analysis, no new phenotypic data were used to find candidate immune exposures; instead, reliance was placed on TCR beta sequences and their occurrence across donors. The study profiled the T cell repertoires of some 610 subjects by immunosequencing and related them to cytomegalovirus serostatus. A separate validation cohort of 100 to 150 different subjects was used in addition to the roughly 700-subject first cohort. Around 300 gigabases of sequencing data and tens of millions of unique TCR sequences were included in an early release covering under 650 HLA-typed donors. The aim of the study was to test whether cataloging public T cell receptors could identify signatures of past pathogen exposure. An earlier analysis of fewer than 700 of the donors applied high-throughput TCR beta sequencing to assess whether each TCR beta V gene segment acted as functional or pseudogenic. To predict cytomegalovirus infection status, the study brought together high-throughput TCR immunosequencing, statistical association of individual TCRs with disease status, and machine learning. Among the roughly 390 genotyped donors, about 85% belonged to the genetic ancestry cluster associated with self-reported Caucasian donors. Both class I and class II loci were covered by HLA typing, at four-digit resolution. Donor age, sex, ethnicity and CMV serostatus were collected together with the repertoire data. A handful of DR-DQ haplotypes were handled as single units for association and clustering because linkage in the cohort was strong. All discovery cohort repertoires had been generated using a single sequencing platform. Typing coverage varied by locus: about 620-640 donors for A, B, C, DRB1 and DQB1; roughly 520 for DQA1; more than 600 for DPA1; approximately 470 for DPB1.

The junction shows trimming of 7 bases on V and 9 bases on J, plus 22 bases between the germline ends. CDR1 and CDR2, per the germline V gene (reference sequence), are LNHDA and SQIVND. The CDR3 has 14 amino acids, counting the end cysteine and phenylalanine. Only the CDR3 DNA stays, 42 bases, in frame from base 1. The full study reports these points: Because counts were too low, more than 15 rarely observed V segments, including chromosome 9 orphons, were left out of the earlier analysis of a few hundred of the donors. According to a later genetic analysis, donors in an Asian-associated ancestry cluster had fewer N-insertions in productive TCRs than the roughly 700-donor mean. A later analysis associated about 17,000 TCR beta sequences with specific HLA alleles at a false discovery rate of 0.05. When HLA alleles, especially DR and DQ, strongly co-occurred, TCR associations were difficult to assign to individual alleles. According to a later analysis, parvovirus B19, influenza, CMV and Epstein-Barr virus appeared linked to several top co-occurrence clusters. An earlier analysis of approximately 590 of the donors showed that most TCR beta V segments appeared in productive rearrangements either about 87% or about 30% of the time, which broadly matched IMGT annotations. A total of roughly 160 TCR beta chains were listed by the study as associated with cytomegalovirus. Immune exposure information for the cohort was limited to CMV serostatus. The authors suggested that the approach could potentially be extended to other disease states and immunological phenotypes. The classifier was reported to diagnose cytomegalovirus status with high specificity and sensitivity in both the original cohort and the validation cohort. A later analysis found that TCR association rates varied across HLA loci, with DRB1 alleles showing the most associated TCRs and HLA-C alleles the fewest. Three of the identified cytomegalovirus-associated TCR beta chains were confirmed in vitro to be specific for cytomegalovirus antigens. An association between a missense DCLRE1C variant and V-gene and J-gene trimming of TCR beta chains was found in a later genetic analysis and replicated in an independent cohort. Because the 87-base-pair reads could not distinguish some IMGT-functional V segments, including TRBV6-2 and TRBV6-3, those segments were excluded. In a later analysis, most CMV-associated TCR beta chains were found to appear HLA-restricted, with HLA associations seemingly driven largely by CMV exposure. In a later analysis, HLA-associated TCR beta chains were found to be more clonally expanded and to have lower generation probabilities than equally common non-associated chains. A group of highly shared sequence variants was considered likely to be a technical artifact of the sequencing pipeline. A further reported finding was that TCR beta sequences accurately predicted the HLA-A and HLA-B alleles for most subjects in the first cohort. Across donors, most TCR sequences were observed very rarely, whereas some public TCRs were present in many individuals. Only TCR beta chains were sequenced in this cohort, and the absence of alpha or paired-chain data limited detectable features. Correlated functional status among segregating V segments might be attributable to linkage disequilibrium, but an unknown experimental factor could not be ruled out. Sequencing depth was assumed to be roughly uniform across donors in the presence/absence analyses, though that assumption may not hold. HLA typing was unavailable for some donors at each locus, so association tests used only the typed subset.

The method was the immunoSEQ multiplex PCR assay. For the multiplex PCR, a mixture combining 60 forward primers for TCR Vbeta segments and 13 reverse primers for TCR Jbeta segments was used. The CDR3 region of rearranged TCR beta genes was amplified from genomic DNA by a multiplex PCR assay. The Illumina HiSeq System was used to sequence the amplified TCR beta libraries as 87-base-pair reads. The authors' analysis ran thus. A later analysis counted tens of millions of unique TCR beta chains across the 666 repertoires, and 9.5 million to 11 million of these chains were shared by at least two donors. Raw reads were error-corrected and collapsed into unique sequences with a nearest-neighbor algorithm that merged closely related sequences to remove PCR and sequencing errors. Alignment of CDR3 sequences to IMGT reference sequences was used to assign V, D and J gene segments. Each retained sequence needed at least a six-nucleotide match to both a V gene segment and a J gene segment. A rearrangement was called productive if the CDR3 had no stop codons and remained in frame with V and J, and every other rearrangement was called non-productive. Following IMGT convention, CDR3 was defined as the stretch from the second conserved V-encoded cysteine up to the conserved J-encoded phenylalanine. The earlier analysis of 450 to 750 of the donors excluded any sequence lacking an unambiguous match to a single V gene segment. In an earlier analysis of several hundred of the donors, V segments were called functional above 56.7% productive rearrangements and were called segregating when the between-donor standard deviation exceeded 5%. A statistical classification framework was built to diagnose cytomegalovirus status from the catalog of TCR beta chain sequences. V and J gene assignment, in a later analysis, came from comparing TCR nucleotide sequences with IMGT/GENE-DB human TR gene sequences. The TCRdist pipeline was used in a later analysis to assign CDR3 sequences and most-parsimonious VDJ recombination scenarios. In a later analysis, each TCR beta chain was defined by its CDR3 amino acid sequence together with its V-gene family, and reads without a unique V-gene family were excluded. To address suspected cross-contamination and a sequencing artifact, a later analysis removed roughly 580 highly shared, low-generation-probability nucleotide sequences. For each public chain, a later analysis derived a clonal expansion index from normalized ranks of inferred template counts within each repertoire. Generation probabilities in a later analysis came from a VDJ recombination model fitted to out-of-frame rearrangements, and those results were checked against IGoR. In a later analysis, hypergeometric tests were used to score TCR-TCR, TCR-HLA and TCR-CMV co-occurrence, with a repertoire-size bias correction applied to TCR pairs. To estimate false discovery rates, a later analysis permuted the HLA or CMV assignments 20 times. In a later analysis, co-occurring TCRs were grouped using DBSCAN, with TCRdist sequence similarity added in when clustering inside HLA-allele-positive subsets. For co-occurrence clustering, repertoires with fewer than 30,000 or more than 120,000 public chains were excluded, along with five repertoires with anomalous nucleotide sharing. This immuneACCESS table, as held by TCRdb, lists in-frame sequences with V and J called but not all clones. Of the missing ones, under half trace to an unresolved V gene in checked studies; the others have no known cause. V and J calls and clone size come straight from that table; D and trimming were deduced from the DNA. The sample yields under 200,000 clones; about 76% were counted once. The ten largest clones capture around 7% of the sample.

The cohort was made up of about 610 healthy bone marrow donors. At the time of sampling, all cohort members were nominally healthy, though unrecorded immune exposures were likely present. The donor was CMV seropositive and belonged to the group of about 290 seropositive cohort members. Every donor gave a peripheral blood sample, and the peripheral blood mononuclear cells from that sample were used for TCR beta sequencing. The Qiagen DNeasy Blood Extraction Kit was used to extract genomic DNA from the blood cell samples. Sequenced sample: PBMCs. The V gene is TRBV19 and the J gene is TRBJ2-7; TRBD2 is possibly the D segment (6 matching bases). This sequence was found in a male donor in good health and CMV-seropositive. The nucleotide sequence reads TGTGCCAGTACCGCTGGACTACCACCTGAGCGGCAGTACTTC. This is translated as CASTAGLPPERQYF.